Sequencing of this T cell receptor beta chain was carried out in a study of regulatory T cells in long-lasting Graves disease. This clonotype was seen many times. Time point meaning: newly diagnosed GD, antithyroid drugs for less than 3 months. From RNA extracted from PBMCs, the TCR library was made. Diagnosing Graves' disease relied on the American Thyroid Association guidelines. In building TCR beta libraries, iRepertoire HTBI primers were used together with Arm-PCR of CDR3 regions. Each CDR3 protein gets one entry after TCRdb re-called the multiplex PCR reads with MiXCR. The table lists some 220,000 distinct CDR3 sequences, roughly 19% of them singletons, with 12% in the top ten. The same specimen was also included in a second study, on T cells in Graves' hyperthyroidism and ophthalmopathy. From that second work: The patients, who ranged from 18 to 65 in age, presented with newly diagnosed hyperthyroidism lasting under 2 months. Uncontrolled infection, other autoimmune disease, pregnancy or lactation barred patients from enrollment. Among thyroid clonotypes expanded above 0.001, most also appeared in blood.

Sequencing was performed on peripheral blood mononuclear cells (PBMCs), taken at new diagnosis, from a patient treated with antithyroid drugs. The sequence came from a woman under 40 with Graves disease.

The CDR3 is CASSRGVRESTDTQYF. In DNA form, the CDR3 reads TGTGCCAGCAGCCGGGGGGTGCGGGAGAGCACAGATACGCAGTATTTT. This sequence joins TRBV11-2 and TRBJ2-3; 7 nucleotides agree with TRBD2. Trimming cost V 5 bases and J 0 bases; bases outside gene matches: 8. This CDR3 is 16 amino acids long. From germline, CDR1 is SGHAT and CDR2 FQNNGV.